This T cell receptor (beta chain) was recovered during a study of T-cell reconstitution after alpha-beta-depleted transplantation in children. Preparation of the TCRbeta library involved a method that used unique molecular identifiers. TCRdb recomputed calls from the PCR reads with MiXCR, one row per CDR3 protein. Of about 540,000 distinct CDR3 sequences listed, about 16% are singletons. The sequencing used PBMCs from the stem cell graft donor, collected from the stem cell graft. The clonotype originates from a human donor who donated a stem cell graft to a child with acute lymphoblastic leukemia.

The CDR3 spells CASGQRYEQYF. The CDR3 DNA reads as TGTGCCAGCGGACAACGGTACGAGCAGTACTTC. The genes are TRBV12-3 or TRBV12-4 and TRBJ2-7; D is perhaps TRBD1 (5 bases). This CDR3 has 11 amino acids. V lost 8 bases and J 4 bases, leaving 9 bases between the germline ends.